These 19 T cell receptor beta chains were sequenced from one sample in a study of T-cell memory formation after mild COVID-19. TCRdb redid the calling of the 5' RACE reads with MiXCR, one entry per CDR3 protein. The profile shows a few hundred thousand distinct CDR3 sequences, roughly a fifth of them singletons. Sequencing was carried out using PBMCs or a T cell subset sorted from them (not recorded which). These receptors all stem from an adult woman who had mild COVID-19 (a few samples of this study predate the infection). Cell type and time point are not known.

This clonotype showed up just once. This rearrangement joins TRBV5-1 to TRBJ2-4, with 7 bases matching TRBD1. Per germline, CDR1 SGHRS and CDR2 YFSETQ. The CDR3 is made up of 13 amino acids. V shed 4 bases, J shed 7 bases, and the junction held 5 bases outside the gene matches. The DNA for the CDR3 is TGCGCCAGCAGCAGGGGCAGGGGGAACATTCAGTACTTC. Translated, it gives CASSRGRGNIQYF.

The genes are TRBV15 and TRBJ2-7; perhaps TRBD2 as D (5 bases). The CDR3 has 13 amino acids. Germline CDR1 reads LNHNV; CDR2 reads YYDKDF (reference sequence). V gave up 3 bases and J gave up 4 bases, with 10 bases separating them. The CDR3 DNA follows: TGTGCCACCAGCAGGGAGGAGAGTTACGAGCAGTACTTC. It codes for CATSREESYEQYF.

The rearrangement joins TRBV30 to TRBJ2-3; D call uncertain. This CDR3 comprises 14 residues. Germline-derived CDR1 and CDR2 are GTSNPN and SVGIG (reference sequence). The V end was cut by 5 bases, the J end by 6 bases, with 18 bases between. The CDR3 reads CAWAEGWSTDTQYF. DNA of the CDR3: TGTGCCTGGGCGGAAGGCTGGAGTACGGATACGCAGTATTTT.

This clonotype has just a few counts. The conserved closing phenylalanine or tryptophan is absent in this CDR3, likely reflecting a read error. The DNA is omitted, as the CDR3 cannot be located on it reliably, and the CDR3 follows TCRdb's listing. This sequence joins TRBV23-1 and TRBJ2-1; TRBD1, the table's D call, was not compared with the DNA. TRBV23-1 is an ORF; its function is uncertain. From its first to its last residue, the CDR3 has 13 amino acids. The CDR3 loop reads CASSQSYRGRAQS.

This sequence joins TRBV4-3 and TRBJ2-7; tentatively, D is TRBD1 (6 bases). Germline CDR1 reads LGHNA; CDR2 reads YSLEER. The V end lost 4 bases, the J end lost 1 base, and 11 bases lay between the germline ends. The CDR3 has 14 residues. The CDR3 DNA is TGCGCCAGCAGCCCCGGGACAAGATCCTACGAGCAGTACTTC. It is translated as CASSPGTRSYEQYF.

This clonotype was counted many times. This chain joins TRBV6-2 or TRBV6-3 and TRBJ2-5; perhaps TRBD1 as D (6 bases). The CDR3 runs 12 residues. Germline lookup yields CDR1 MNHEY and CDR2 SVGEGT. V dropped 8 bases and J dropped 7 bases, with 14 bases sitting between them. The CDR3 nucleotides are TGTGCCAGCGGGGGCGGCCTACGGACCCAGTACTTC. It encodes CASGGGLRTQYF.

The CDR3 DNA follows: TGTGCCAGCAGTTACTCCTTTTTATCCGCGGGAACAGTCTACGAGCAGTACTTC. Translated: CASSYSFLSAGTVYEQYF. The chain employs TRBV6-2 or TRBV6-3 and TRBJ2-7; weak D call: TRBD2 (6 bases). Germline V gene lookup returns CDR1 MNHEY and CDR2 SVGEGT. The CDR3 runs 18 residues. V was trimmed by 0 bases and J by 3 bases, leaving 21 bases between them.

This clonotype was seen only a few times. In nucleotides, the CDR3 is TGCAGCGTCGGGTACATAGCGGGAGAAATCTCCTACGAGCAGTACTTC. This encodes CSVGYIAGEISYEQYF. The chain is built from TRBV29-1 and TRBJ2-7, with TRBD2 matching over 9 bases. CDR1 SQVTM and CDR2 ANQGSEA come from the germline V gene. The CDR3 has 16 amino acids. The V gene end was trimmed by 6 bases and the J gene end by 0 bases; junction bases not matched to a gene: 12.

This chain joins TRBV6-6 and TRBJ2-7; 8 bases map to TRBD1. CDR3 length: 22 amino acids. The germline gives CDR1 MNHNY, CDR2 SVGAGI (reference sequence). The trim removed 1 base at V and 2 bases at J, leaving 25 bases unmatched. The CDR3 region is CASSYFSSRGRNELYAPYEQYF. CDR3 coding DNA: TGTGCCAGCAGTTACTTCAGTTCCAGGGGGCGAAACGAACTTTACGCTCCCTACGAGCAGTACTTC.

This clonotype has a handful of counts. The chain couples TRBV12-3 or TRBV12-4 to TRBJ1-5; D may be TRBD1 (6 bases). The V and J ends lost 6 bases and 2 bases respectively, with 29 bases between them. The length of the CDR3 is 20 residues. DNA for the CDR3: TGTGCCAGCAGACCCGAGCTACAGGGAAATGGGGGAAGGGGCAATCAGCCCCAGCATTTT. Its protein is CASRPELQGNGGRGNQPQHF.

This clonotype occurred a few times. The DNA is left out, because the CDR3 cannot be placed on it with certainty; the CDR3 is given as TCRdb lists it. The gene calls are TRBV21-1 and TRBJ2-3; no check of the table's D call, TRBD2, against the DNA was made. TRBV21-1 represents a pseudogene. Including both end residues, the CDR3 is 15 amino acids long. CDR3 sequence reads: CASSKVAGGTDTQYF.

This clonotype was seen only a few times. The chain is built from TRBV19 and TRBJ1-5, with 8 bases aligning to TRBD1. Trimming removed 0 bases from V and 4 bases from J; junction bases left unmatched: 5. The CDR3 runs to 16 residues. Germline CDR1 is LNHDA and CDR2 is SQIVND (reference sequence). In DNA form, the CDR3 reads TGTGCCAGTAGTATAGATCCCCGGACAGGGAATCAGCCCCAGCATTTT. Amino acid sequence: CASSIDPRTGNQPQHF.

The rearrangement links TRBV27 to TRBJ2-7, with D possibly matching TRBD2 (6 bases). The CDR3 is made up of 13 amino acids. Germline CDR1 is MNHEY and CDR2 is SMNVEV (reference sequence). Trimming removed 8 bases at V and 2 bases at J, with 13 bases between. CDR3 sequence (DNA): TGTGCCAGCGCGGGACTGCTAACCTACGAGCAGTACTTC. It encodes CASAGLLTYEQYF.

The genes are TRBV9 and TRBJ1-3; D might be TRBD1 (5 bases). V was cut by 0 bases and J by 2 bases, with 9 bases left in between. The CDR3 contains 15 residues. The germline CDR1 and CDR2 sequences are SGDLS and YYNGEE. CDR3 bases: TGTGCCAGCAGCGTAGCCAAGGGGCCTGGAAACACCATATATTTT. Its protein is CASSVAKGPGNTIYF. The full variable domain, in which reference TRBV9 and TRBJ1-3 provide the parts outside the CDR3, is DSGVTQTPKHLITATGQRVTLRCSPRSGDLSVYWYQQSLDQGLQFLIQYYNGEERAKGNILERFSAQQFPDLHSELNLSSLELGDSALYFCASSVAKGPGNTIYFGEGSWLTVV.

V usage is TRBV20-1 and J usage is TRBJ2-2; 8 nucleotides line up with TRBD2. Germline trimming cut 6 bases from V and 6 bases from J; bases unmatched to any gene: 12. Germline lookup yields CDR1 DFQATT and CDR2 SNEGSKA (reference sequence). CDR3 length equals 15 residues. In DNA form, the CDR3 reads TGCAGTGCCCCGCCCAGCGGGAGAATCTCCGGGGAGCTGTTTTTT. As protein: CSAPPSGRISGELFF.

Ten or more counts support this clonotype. The chain's CDR3 is CASKDGGGQVSGANVLTF. DNA of the CDR3: TGTGCCAGCAAAGATGGGGGAGGCCAAGTCTCTGGGGCCAACGTCCTGACTTTC. The chain recombines TRBV4-2 with TRBJ2-6; the D gene is possibly TRBD2 (6 bases). CDR3 length: 18 residues. Germline assignment: CDR1 LGHNA and CDR2 YNFKEQ. The germline V and J ends were trimmed by 7 bases and 0 bases, with 19 bases remaining between them.

In this sample, this clonotype turned up a few times. The V and J genes are TRBV7-6 and TRBJ1-4, with TRBD1 identical over 9 bases. Germline V lookup: CDR1 SGHVS, CDR2 FNYEAQ. The junction had 9 bases not matched to a gene; V was cut back by 5 bases and J by 2 bases. The CDR3 is 17 amino acids. DNA for the CDR3: TGTGCCAGCAGCCCCAGGACAGGGGTCCAGACTAATGAAAAACTGTTTTTT. Its translation: CASSPRTGVQTNEKLFF. The entire variable domain, with the rest obtained from reference TRBV7-6 and TRBJ1-4, is as follows: GAGVSQSPRYKVTKRGQDVALRCDPISGHVSLYWYRQALGQGPEFLTYFNYEAQQDKSGLPNDRFSAERPEGSISTLTIQRTEQRDSAMYRCASSPRTGVQTNEKLFFGSGTQLSVL.

This chain uses TRBV20-1 with TRBJ1-2, with D unclear. The germline gives CDR1 DFQATT, CDR2 SNEGSKA (reference sequence). The CDR3 contains 11 residues. In DNA form, the CDR3 reads TGCAGCGCCGACACCAGCTATGGCTACACCTTC. Residues: CSADTSYGYTF.

This clonotype was picked up a small number of times. V is TRBV3-1 and J is TRBJ2-3, with 9 bases identical to TRBD2. The CDR3 runs to 15 residues. V shed 2 bases and J 2 bases; nucleotides not matched to a gene: 2. Germline V gene sequence: CDR1 LGHDT, CDR2 YNNKEL (reference sequence). The CDR3 coding sequence is TGTGCCAGCAGCCAAACTAGCGGGTTCACAGATACGCAGTATTTT. It yields the protein CASSQTSGFTDTQYF.